This T cell receptor beta chain was found in a study of beta chain features in type 1 diabetes. Findings of the study overall: Shortening of TCRB CDR3s, moderate but significant, appeared in all four CD4+ subsets of Type 1 diabetes patients. In the patient group, naive, central memory and Treg TCRB repertoires seemed more alike than in the healthy donor group.

Every isolated RNA sample was fully reverse transcribed, so sequencing captured expressed TCRB transcripts. Data came from immunoSEQ multiplex PCR; TCRdb stores just in-frame clones and leaves some out. The table records approximately 57,000 clones, around 50% of them present only once. With 5 bases clipped from V and 0 bases from J, the junction kept 5 bases outside the gene matches. The CDR3 has 15 amino acids. Germline CDR1 and CDR2: LNHDA and SQIVND (reference sequence). This clone has more than one count but fewer than ten. Its cognate antigen is unknown. The chain joins TRBV19 to TRBJ2-3, with 7 bases lining up with TRBD1. The sample consisted of Tregs from blood. This receptor was identified in a woman aged 40 to 50 with type 1 diabetes. As DNA, the CDR3 is TGTGCCAGTAGTTCAAAGACAGGGAGCACAGATACGCAGTATTTT. It yields the protein CASSSKTGSTDTQYF.